The rows below give T cell receptor beta chains drawn from one sample of a study of T cells in tumors and immune-related adverse events. Produced via immunoSEQ multiplex PCR; TCRdb's table is partial and in-frame only. The repertoire holds just under 2,500 clones, with 83% as singletons. The source material was tumor tissue, sampled from a patient treated with anti-PD-1 therapy. These receptors were obtained from a female donor with metastatic renal cell carcinoma. Both conserved end residues are part of each CDR3. A D gene is named only where the DNA matches it firmly. Only some rows state a clone size, as once, few, many or a class for expanded clones.

v_gene: TRBV18
abundance: -
d_gene: -
len: 18
j_gene: TRBJ2-2
CDR3aa: CASSESLRDRGTTGELFF
CDR3nt: TGTGCCAGCTCGGAAAGCCTACGGGACCGCGGAACTACCGGGGAGCTGTTTTTT

v_gene: TRBV27
abundance: -
d_gene: -
len: 13
j_gene: TRBJ1-1
CDR3aa: CASSYRRNTEAFF
CDR3nt: TGTGCCAGCAGTTACAGGAGAAACACTGAAGCTTTCTTT

v_gene: TRBV7-9
abundance: few
d_gene: TRBD1
len: 16
j_gene: TRBJ1-1
CDR3aa: CASSLPDRGRGTEAFF
CDR3nt: TGTGCCAGCAGCTTACCCGACAGGGGAAGAGGCACTGAAGCTTTCTTT

v_gene: TRBV5-1
abundance: -
d_gene: TRBD1
len: 14
j_gene: TRBJ2-1
CDR3aa: CASSLQTGGNEQFF
CDR3nt: TGCGCCAGCAGCCTCCAGACAGGGGGAAATGAGCAGTTCTTC

v_gene: TRBV7-7
abundance: -
d_gene: TRBD2
len: 13
j_gene: TRBJ2-3
CDR3aa: CASSASGSDTQYF
CDR3nt: TGTGCCAGCTCGGCTAGCGGTTCAGATACGCAGTATTTT

v_gene: TRBV28
abundance: few
d_gene: -
len: 10
j_gene: TRBJ1-4
CDR3aa: CATRTRRLFF
CDR3nt: TGTGCCACCAGAACCAGGAGACTGTTTTTT

v_gene: TRBV5-4
abundance: -
d_gene: -
len: 14
j_gene: TRBJ2-7
CDR3aa: CASSLIGGAYEQYF
CDR3nt: TGTGCCAGCAGCCTGATTGGGGGCGCCTACGAGCAGTACTTC

v_gene: TRBV7-2
abundance: -
d_gene: -
len: 16
j_gene: TRBJ1-5
CDR3aa: CASSYGGGAGNQPQHF
CDR3nt: TGTGCCAGCAGCTACGGGGGGGGTGCGGGCAATCAGCCCCAGCATTTT

v_gene: TRBV5-1
abundance: -
d_gene: -
len: 15
j_gene: TRBJ2-1
CDR3aa: CASFAEPQEYNEQFF
CDR3nt: TGCGCCAGCTTCGCGGAACCACAGGAATACAATGAGCAGTTCTTC

v_gene: TRBV7-2
abundance: -
d_gene: -
len: 17
j_gene: TRBJ1-2
CDR3aa: CASSLGRGIDWYYGYTF
CDR3nt: TGTGCCAGCAGCTTAGGACGGGGGATTGATTGGTACTATGGCTACACCTTC

v_gene: TRBV11-3
abundance: -
d_gene: -
len: 14
j_gene: TRBJ1-2
CDR3aa: CASSRGGFGYGYTF
CDR3nt: TGTGCCAGCAGCAGGGGGGGTTTCGGCTATGGCTACACCTTC

v_gene: TRBV30
abundance: -
d_gene: -
len: 14
j_gene: TRBJ1-2
CDR3aa: CAWSVLGRNYGYTF
CDR3nt: TGTGCCTGGAGTGTACTCGGCCGGAACTATGGCTACACCTTC

v_gene: TRBV7-2
abundance: -
d_gene: -
len: 13
j_gene: TRBJ2-3
CDR3aa: CASSLVGTDTQYF
CDR3nt: TGTGCCAGCAGCTTAGTGGGAACAGATACGCAGTATTTT

v_gene: TRBV6-1
abundance: -
d_gene: -
len: 14
j_gene: TRBJ2-7
CDR3aa: CASSDRLRGVEQYF
CDR3nt: TGTGCCAGCAGTGACCGCCTGAGGGGAGTAGAGCAGTACTTC

v_gene: TRBV18
abundance: -
d_gene: -
len: 13
j_gene: TRBJ1-4
CDR3aa: CASSPATNEKLFF
CDR3nt: TGTGCCAGCTCACCTGCAACTAATGAAAAACTGTTTTTT

v_gene: TRBV7-2
abundance: -
d_gene: TRBD1
len: 14
j_gene: TRBJ1-2
CDR3aa: CASSLGQGMSGYTF
CDR3nt: TGTGCCAGCAGCTTAGGACAGGGGATGAGTGGCTACACCTTC

v_gene: TRBV5-6
abundance: -
d_gene: TRBD1
len: 15
j_gene: TRBJ1-2
CDR3aa: CASSLAGTGKDGYTF
CDR3nt: TGTGCCAGCAGCTTGGCCGGGACAGGGAAGGATGGCTACACCTTC

v_gene: TRBV4-1
abundance: -
d_gene: TRBD2
len: 16
j_gene: TRBJ2-1
CDR3aa: CASSRLGLAPYNEQFF
CDR3nt: TGCGCCAGCAGCCGCCTGGGACTAGCCCCCTACAATGAGCAGTTCTTC

v_gene: TRBV7-2
abundance: few
d_gene: -
len: 15
j_gene: TRBJ1-1
CDR3aa: CASSSAGHLNTEAFF
CDR3nt: TGTGCCAGCAGCTCAGCGGGACACCTGAACACTGAAGCTTTCTTT

v_gene: TRBV19
abundance: -
d_gene: -
len: 14
j_gene: TRBJ1-3
CDR3aa: CASSTGLSGNTIYF
CDR3nt: TGTGCCAGTAGTACGGGCCTCTCTGGAAACACCATATATTTT

v_gene: TRBV6-5
abundance: -
d_gene: TRBD1
len: 16
j_gene: TRBJ1-3
CDR3aa: CASSYFQGAGGNTIYF
CDR3nt: TGTGCCAGCAGTTACTTCCAGGGGGCCGGAGGAAACACCATATATTTT

v_gene: TRBV6-5
abundance: -
d_gene: TRBD1
len: 15
j_gene: TRBJ1-2
CDR3aa: CASRTGTAHNYGYTF
CDR3nt: TGTGCCAGCAGAACCGGGACAGCGCACAACTATGGCTACACCTTC

v_gene: TRBV6-1
abundance: -
d_gene: -
len: 12
j_gene: TRBJ1-4
CDR3aa: CASSRGLEKLFF
CDR3nt: TGTGCCAGCAGTCGCGGCCTTGAAAAACTGTTTTTT